This TCR beta chain was profiled in a study of cytomegalovirus exposure and HLA in healthy donors. The PCR ran on 60 Vbeta and 13 Jbeta primers. Repertoires were generated with immunoSEQ multiplex PCR, while TCRdb's copy carries only in-frame clones and drops some. The repertoire holds approximately 160,000 clones, with just over 75% as singletons. For this clone: Antigen: not known.

The CDR3 has 14 amino acids. CDR1 and CDR2 (germline): LGHNA, YNFKEQ. Trimming removed 1 base at V and 5 bases at J, with 12 bases between. Overall study results and limits: In vitro work confirmed that three CMV-associated chains recognize CMV antigens. The authors enumerated over 150 TCR beta chains as linked to cytomegalovirus. Analysis was performed later, and it showed HLA-associated TCR beta chains to be more clonally expanded than equally common others. Judged likely to be a sequencing artifact was a cluster of highly shared sequence variants.

The chain has TRBV4-2 and TRBJ2-7; possibly TRBD2 for D (5 bases). This TCR derives from a man in his forties in good health and CMV-seronegative. The sample was PBMCs. The CDR3: CASSQVLLADEQYF. CDR3 sequence (DNA): TGTGCCAGCAGCCAAGTCCTCCTAGCCGACGAGCAGTACTTC.